Presented here are 21 T cell receptor beta chains from one specimen sequenced in a study of response to subunit inactivated influenza vaccine. MiXCR was run by TCRdb on the RT-PCR reads, yielding one entry per CDR3 protein. The repertoire has approximately 490,000 distinct CDR3 sequences, roughly 7.6% of them found once; the top ten carry less than 15%. The specimen comprised PBMCs from blood, sampled less than 25 months after vaccination. Every receptor here comes from a man aged 50-75 years who received an inactivated influenza vaccine.

The rearrangement uses TRBV4-3 and TRBJ1-1, with TRBD1 as a possible D gene (5 bases). V was pared by 0 bases and J by 10 bases, with 18 bases between. This CDR3 is built from 15 residues. CDR1 and CDR2 from the germline V gene are LGHNA and YSLEER. The CDR3 spells CASSQDWGTGDGAFF. As DNA, the CDR3 is TGCGCCAGCAGCCAAGATTGGGGGACGGGGGACGGAGCTTTCTTT.

This chain links TRBV6-1 with TRBJ1-1; D not certain. Trimming cost V 7 bases and J 7 bases, with 19 bases left between them. The CDR3 contains 14 residues. The germline V gene has CDR1 MNHNS and CDR2 SASEGT. The CDR3 nucleotides read TGTGCCAGCACCGCTGAAGCGGCAGCCCGTGAAGCTTTCTTT. It encodes CASTAEAAAREAFF.

The chain joins TRBV18 to TRBJ1-1; a possible D gene is TRBD1 (6 bases). V dropped 8 bases and J dropped 2 bases, with 18 bases sitting between them. In germline, CDR1 is KGHSH, CDR2 LQKENI. This CDR3 has 15 amino acids. The CDR3 nucleotides are TGTGCCAGCCCTGGGCAGGGGCCGGGAAACACTGAAGCTTTCTTT. Its protein product is CASPGQGPGNTEAFF.

This clonotype was counted only a few times. The chain couples TRBV29-1 to TRBJ2-5; D not certain. The CDR3 has 12 residues. The germline V gene has CDR1 SQVTM and CDR2 ANQGSEA. With 2 bases removed from V and 5 bases from J, the gap between germline ends came to 9 bases. Written as DNA, the CDR3 is TGCAGCGTTGAACTAGGGTGGGAGACCCAGTACTTC. Residues: CSVELGWETQYF. Combining the CDR3 with reference TRBV29-1 and TRBJ2-5 gives the whole variable domain SAVISQKPSRDICQRGTSLTIQCQVDSQVTMMFWYRQQPGQSLTLIATANQGSEATYESGFVIDKFPISRPNLTFSTLTVSNMSPEDSSIYLCSVELGWETQYFGPGTRLLVL.

The chain links TRBV20-1 to TRBJ1-4; D is uncertain. Germline V gives CDR1 DFQATT, CDR2 SNEGSKA (reference sequence). The CDR3 length is 14 residues. V dropped 3 bases and J dropped 0 bases, with 8 bases sitting between them. The CDR3 here is CSASLIATNEKLFF. The DNA for the CDR3 is TGCAGTGCTAGTCTTATCGCAACTAATGAAAAACTGTTTTTT.

This clonotype has a count of ten or more. CDR3 loop: CASRDRETDTQYF. For the CDR3, the DNA is TGTGCCAGCAGGGACAGGGAGACAGATACGCAGTATTTT. The rearrangement uses TRBV6-1 and TRBJ2-3, with TRBD1 identical over 8 bases. CDR1 and CDR2 from the germline V gene are MNHNS and SASEGT. J lost 3 bases, V lost 6 bases, and 2 bases had no gene match. The CDR3 runs 13 residues.

This clonotype was counted only a few times. V usage is TRBV3-1 and J usage is TRBJ2-7; D is uncertain. Germline CDR1 is LGHDT and CDR2 is YNNKEL (reference sequence). V gave up 1 base and J gave up 1 base, with 8 bases separating them. CDR3 length equals 14 residues. CDR3: CASSQGSTSYEQYF. CDR3 DNA sequence: TGTGCCAGCAGCCAAGGGAGCACATCCTACGAGCAGTACTTC.

This clonotype has only a few counts. The chain is built from TRBV4-3 and TRBJ2-7; 7 bases are a match to TRBD1. Per germline, CDR1 LGHNA and CDR2 YSLEER. The CDR3 is 16 residues long. J lost 5 bases, V lost 0 bases, and 10 bases had no gene match. CDR3 sequence (DNA): TGCGCCAGCAGCCAAGAAGGGGGCAGGGGATCCCACGAGCAGTACTTC. It codes for CASSQEGGRGSHEQYF.

This clonotype was observed at least ten times. V gene TRBV29-1 combines with J gene TRBJ2-3; D is possibly TRBD2 (5 bases). This CDR3 comprises 15 residues. Germline V gene sequence: CDR1 SQVTM, CDR2 ANQGSEA. Trimming left V 2 bases short and J 3 bases short, with 15 bases between. The CDR3 DNA sequence: TGCAGCGTTGAATCGAGGGATCTATATACAGATACGCAGTATTTT. Its protein product is CSVESRDLYTDTQYF.

This clonotype was counted only a few times. The rearrangement uses TRBV11-2 and TRBJ2-2, with 10 bases identical to TRBD2. CDR3 length: 18 amino acids. The germline V gene encodes CDR1 SGHAT and CDR2 FQNNGV. V gave up 5 bases and J gave up 6 bases; unmatched junction bases: 15. CDR3 protein: CASSPRAPLAGVPGELFF. The CDR3 DNA sequence: TGTGCCAGCAGCCCGAGGGCCCCCCTAGCGGGGGTACCCGGGGAGCTGTTTTTT.

V and J are TRBV11-1 and TRBJ2-1; the match to TRBD2 covers 13 bases. The CDR3 totals 19 residues. CDR1 is SGHAT and CDR2 is FQDESV in the germline V gene (reference sequence). The ends lost 2 bases at V and 1 base at J; junction bases unmatched: 8. The CDR3 nucleotides are TGTGCCAGCAGCTTATCCACTAGCGGGAGGGCCAGGTCCTACAATGAGCAGTTCTTC. Its protein is CASSLSTSGRARSYNEQFF.

This clonotype occurred a few times. The chain recombines TRBV3-1 with TRBJ1-3; D might be TRBD1 (5 bases). Germline values: CDR1 LGHDT, CDR2 YNNKEL (reference sequence). The CDR3 sequence is 17 residues long. Trimming left V 1 base short and J 2 bases short, with 15 bases between. This CDR3 reads CASSQVGVRSTGNTIYF. The CDR3 DNA reads as TGTGCCAGCAGCCAAGTGGGGGTGAGAAGTACTGGAAACACCATATATTTT.

This clonotype was observed a few times. The V and J genes are TRBV12-3 or TRBV12-4 and TRBJ2-1; 12 bases are shared with TRBD2. The CDR3 runs 16 residues. The V gene end was trimmed by 6 bases and the J gene end by 7 bases; junction bases not matched to a gene: 10. The chain's CDR3 is CASSRPRLAGVNEQFF. In nucleotides, the CDR3 is TGTGCCAGCAGCCGACCCCGACTAGCGGGAGTAAATGAGCAGTTCTTC.

This clonotype was observed once. The rearrangement uses TRBV18 and TRBJ2-3; 14 nucleotides align to TRBD2. J gave up 2 bases and V 3 bases, and 4 bases lay outside the gene matches. CDR1 and CDR2 from the germline V gene are KGHSH and LQKENI. The CDR3 length is 17 residues. CDR3: CASSPGLAGVATDTQYF. CDR3 bases: TGTGCCAGCTCACCGGGACTAGCGGGGGTGGCCACAGATACGCAGTATTTT.

There are a few counts of this clonotype. CDR3 bases: TGTGCCAGCAGTTACCGGACAGGGGGAGAGACCCAGTACTTC. This sequence encodes CASSYRTGGETQYF. The chain is built from TRBV6-5 and TRBJ2-5; TRBD1 agrees at 10 bases. Germline CDR1 and CDR2: MNHEY and SVGAGI. The CDR3 covers 14 residues. J gave up 4 bases and V 2 bases, and 1 base lay outside the gene matches.

This chain joins TRBV25-1 and TRBJ2-3; 8 positions match TRBD2. The CDR3 consists of 16 residues. The germline V gene has CDR1 MGHDK and CDR2 SYGVNS. The V segment lost 2 bases and the J segment 2 bases; nucleotides outside the gene matches: 6. This CDR3 is CASSEAGSGTTDTQYF. CDR3 in DNA: TGTGCCAGCAGTGAAGCGGGTAGCGGGACCACAGATACGCAGTATTTT.

The sample holds many counts of this clonotype. The chain links TRBV7-9 to TRBJ2-1, with D possibly being TRBD2 (5 bases). Trimming shortened V by 5 bases and J by 5 bases, and 13 bases separated the two germline ends. The CDR3 runs 14 residues. Germline V gene data show CDR1 as SEHNR and CDR2 as FQNEAQ (reference sequence). The CDR3 nucleotides read TGTGCCAGCAGCACCCGAGGGTATAACAATGAGCAGTTCTTC. It encodes CASSTRGYNNEQFF.

V gene TRBV14 combines with J gene TRBJ1-2, with D unresolved. CDR1 is SGHDN, CDR2 FVKESK, per germline. Trimming shortened V by 1 base and J by 8 bases, and 11 bases separated the two germline ends. This CDR3 region has 13 residues. CDR3 sequence reads: CASSQGAGRGYTF. Here the CDR3 DNA reads TGTGCCAGCAGCCAAGGTGCCGGGCGCGGCTACACCTTC.

The CDR3 DNA follows: TGTGCCATCAGTGGAATAACTAGCGGGGGGCACTCTAGCACAGATACGCAGTATTTT. Translation gives CAISGITSGGHSSTDTQYF. This chain links TRBV10-3 with TRBJ2-3; 12 nucleotides agree with TRBD2. V lost 4 bases to trimming and J lost 0 bases; unmatched junction nucleotides: 11. The CDR3 sequence is 19 residues long. Germline V gene sequence: CDR1 ENHRY, CDR2 SYGVKD.

The chain links TRBV9 to TRBJ1-5, with 8 bases aligning to TRBD1. Germline V gives CDR1 SGDLS, CDR2 YYNGEE. Trimming at V came to 0 bases and at J to 9 bases, leaving 8 bases not matched to a gene. The CDR3 sequence is 15 residues long. CDR3: CASSVGGDRRSPQHF. The CDR3 DNA reads as TGTGCCAGCAGCGTAGGGGGGGACAGGCGTTCGCCCCAGCATTTT.

Only a few counts were recorded for this clonotype. The gene calls are TRBV30 and TRBJ2-1, with D possibly being TRBD2 (5 bases). The CDR3 is made up of 13 amino acids. CDR1 GTSNPN and CDR2 SVGIG come from the germline V gene (reference sequence). Between the trimmed V and J ends, which lost 8 bases and 0 bases, there was a span of 11 bases. The CDR3 here is CARTADSYNEQFF. In DNA, the CDR3 is TGTGCCCGAACAGCGGACTCCTACAATGAGCAGTTCTTC.